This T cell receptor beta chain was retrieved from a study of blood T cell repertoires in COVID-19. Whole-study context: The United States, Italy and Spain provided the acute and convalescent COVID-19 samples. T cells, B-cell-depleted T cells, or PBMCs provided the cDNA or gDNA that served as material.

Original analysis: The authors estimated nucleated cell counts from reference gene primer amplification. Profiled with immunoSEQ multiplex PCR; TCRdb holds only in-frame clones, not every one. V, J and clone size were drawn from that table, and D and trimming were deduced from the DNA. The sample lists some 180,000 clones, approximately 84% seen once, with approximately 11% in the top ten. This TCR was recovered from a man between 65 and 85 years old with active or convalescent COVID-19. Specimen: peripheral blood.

The CDR3 DNA reads as TGTGCCAGCAGTCCTACCCTCAATGAAAAACTGTTTTTT. Translating gives CASSPTLNEKLFF. The genes are TRBV28 and TRBJ1-4; D uncertain. CDR3 size: 13 residues. V was pared by 5 bases and J by 5 bases, with 9 bases between. Germline values: CDR1 MDHEN, CDR2 SYDVKM.